A selection of T cell receptor beta chains follows, all from one sample in a study of vaccination and CD4 T cells after COVID-19. TCRdb recomputed calls from the PCR reads with MiXCR, one row per CDR3 protein. The sample has several thousand distinct CDR3 sequences, approximately 47% seen once. For these TCRs, the target antigens are not known. Sample: CD4+ T cells from blood, cultured in vitro. Receptors were obtained from a human donor who had recovered from COVID-19. CDR3s include the opening cysteine and the closing phenylalanine or tryptophan. A D gene is named only where the DNA matches it firmly. Only some rows state a clone size, as once, few, many or a class for expanded clones.

J,V,D,size,DNA,CDR3
TRBJ2-3,TRBV6-1,TRBD2,NA,TGTGCCAGCAGTCGACTAGCGGATACGCAGTATTTT,CASSRLADTQYF
TRBJ2-7,TRBV2,NA,NA,TGTGCCAGCAAGGCGGGGGTGGGGTGGGGGCTCGAGCAGTACTTC,CASKAGVGWGLEQYF
TRBJ2-5,TRBV7-8,NA,few,TGTGCCAGCAGCTCCCTTCGGGGCGCCGAGACCCAGTACTTC,CASSSLRGAETQYF
TRBJ2-1,TRBV7-3,TRBD1,NA,TGTGCCAGCAGCTTTGGGACAGGAACCTACAATGAGCAGTTCTTC,CASSFGTGTYNEQFF
TRBJ2-3,TRBV29-1,TRBD2,NA,TGCAGCGTCCTAGGACTAGCGGGAGTTTATACGCAGTATTTT,CSVLGLAGVYTQYF
TRBJ2-5,TRBV29-1,NA,large,TGCAGCGTTGAAGATGCTTCAGAACGAGAGACCCAGTACTTC,CSVEDASERETQYF
TRBJ2-5,TRBV20-1,TRBD1,NA,TGCAGTGCTAGAAGACAGGGGGCGGGAGAGACCCAGTACTTC,CSARRQGAGETQYF
TRBJ1-4,TRBV20-1,TRBD1,few,TGCAGTGCTTCGACAGGGTTGTATGAAAAACTGTTTTTT,CSASTGLYEKLFF
TRBJ2-5,TRBV30,NA,NA,TGTGCCTGGAGCGCGCAAACAGGGTTGGGGGAGACCCAGTACTTC,CAWSAQTGLGETQYF
TRBJ2-3,TRBV20-1,TRBD1,NA,TGCAGTGCTTCGGACAGGCGTGATACGCAGTATTTT,CSASDRRDTQYF
TRBJ2-1,TRBV24-1,TRBD2,few,TGTGCCACCAGGGCCGGGACTAGCGGCTTCAATGAGCAGTTCTTC,CATRAGTSGFNEQFF
TRBJ2-7,TRBV7-9,NA,NA,TGCGCCAGCAGCCTCGGTCTAGCGTCCTACGAGCAGTACTTC,CASSLGLASYEQYF
TRBJ2-1,TRBV7-8,TRBD1,NA,TGTGCCAGCAGCTTATTATTGAACAGGGGCTCACCCACCCCATTACTTAGACTTTACAATGAGCAGTTCTTC,CASSLLLNRGSPTPLLRLYNEQFF
TRBJ2-3,TRBV20-1,TRBD2,few,TGCAGTGCAGGACTAGCGGGGGCCTCTAGCACAGATACGCAGTATTTT,CSAGLAGASSTDTQYF
TRBJ2-7,TRBV7-3,TRBD1,NA,TGTGCCAGCAGCCCAGGACAGGGCTGGAGCGAGCAGTACTTC,CASSPGQGWSEQYF
TRBJ2-7,TRBV10-3,NA,once,TGTGCCATCAGCAAGGACAGTTCGGATTACGAGCAGTACTTC,CAISKDSSDYEQYF
TRBJ1-6,TRBV30,NA,once,TGTGCCTGGAGTGGGGACCTAGGGCTTGTATTAAATTCACCCCTCCACTTT,CAWSGDLGLVLNSPLHF
TRBJ2-2,TRBV4-3,TRBD2,NA,TGCGCCAGCAGCCCCGCGGGGGGGAATGACATCGGGGAGCTGTTTTTT,CASSPAGGNDIGELFF
TRBJ1-1,TRBV7-9,NA,few,TGTGCCAGCAGCTTTTCCGCGAACACTGAAGCTTTCTTT,CASSFSANTEAFF
TRBJ2-3,TRBV11-3,NA,NA,TGTGCCAGCAGCTTAGATCCGGGGGCCACGAATACGCAGTATTTT,CASSLDPGATNTQYF
TRBJ1-2,TRBV7-2,NA,NA,TGTGCCAGCAGCTTAGGTCGACAGGACGGAACTGGCTACACCTTC,CASSLGRQDGTGYTF
TRBJ2-7,TRBV20-1,NA,few,TGCAGTGCGACCTCCGGCGGGGCCGACTACGAGCAGTACTTC,CSATSGGADYEQYF
TRBJ1-1,TRBV18,NA,once,TGTGCCAGCTCACCAGAGCAGAACACTGAAGCTTTCTTT,CASSPEQNTEAFF
TRBJ2-3,TRBV27,NA,NA,TGTGCCAGCCCCTCTCCAGGGTTAGCAACAGATACGCAGTATTTT,CASPSPGLATDTQYF
TRBJ1-2,TRBV20-1,TRBD1,few,TGCAGTGCTAGAGATCGACAGGGGGCGAGGTATGGCTACACCTTC,CSARDRQGARYGYTF
TRBJ2-5,TRBV15,TRBD1,few,TGTGCCACCAGCAAAGGACAGGGTGTGGAGACCCAGTACTTC,CATSKGQGVETQYF
TRBJ2-5,TRBV7-2,NA,NA,TGTGCCAGCAGCTTAGTAGCGGCGCAAGAGACCCAGTACTTC,CASSLVAAQETQYF
TRBJ1-1,TRBV6-2/TRBV6-3,TRBD1,few,TGTGCCAGCAGGGGGACAGGGAACACTGAAGCTTTCTTT,CASRGTGNTEAFF
TRBJ1-6,TRBV12-3/TRBV12-4,NA,NA,TGTGCCAGCAGTTTAGGGAATTCACCCCTCCACTTT,CASSLGNSPLHF
TRBJ2-5,TRBV5-1,TRBD2,NA,TGCGCCAGCAGTTATTCTAGCGGGAGCTTAAAAGAGACCCAGTACTTC,CASSYSSGSLKETQYF
TRBJ1-5,TRBV5-8,NA,NA,TGTGCCAGCAGCCGTGGCGTGGGGATCAATCAGCCCCAGCATTTT,CASSRGVGINQPQHF
TRBJ2-7,TRBV11-3,NA,NA,TGTGCCAGCAGTTCCCTGGGAGGGGGCACCTACGAGCAGTACTTC,CASSSLGGGTYEQYF
TRBJ2-1,TRBV20-1,NA,NA,TGCAGTGCCAGGAGTGGTGGCAGGATCTACAATGAGCAGTTCTTC,CSARSGGRIYNEQFF
TRBJ2-5,TRBV6-1,NA,large,TGTGCCAGCAGTGAAGTCAGGCAAGAGACCCAGTACTTC,CASSEVRQETQYF
TRBJ1-6,TRBV20-1,TRBD1,NA,TGCAGTGCTAGAGATCTAAGGGGGCCCTATAATTCACCCCTCCACTTT,CSARDLRGPYNSPLHF
TRBJ2-5,TRBV6-2/TRBV6-3,NA,NA,TGTGCCAGCGGGCAAATATGGCAAGAGACCCAGTACTTC,CASGQIWQETQYF
TRBJ2-3,TRBV20-1,TRBD2,NA,TGCAGTGCCCCCGGACTAGCGGGAGTCACAGATACGCAGTATTTT,CSAPGLAGVTDTQYF
TRBJ2-7,TRBV20-1,NA,NA,TGCAGTGCTAGAGGACAGGTGGGAGAGCAGTACTTC,CSARGQVGEQYF
TRBJ2-5,TRBV24-1,NA,NA,TGTGCCACCAGTGATGGCAGGGTGGACCAAGAGACCCAGTACTTC,CATSDGRVDQETQYF
TRBJ2-1,TRBV6-1,NA,NA,TGTGCCAGCAGTACCTCTTGGGGGAGCGGTGAGCAGTTCTTC,CASSTSWGSGEQFF
TRBJ2-5,TRBV20-1,TRBD1,NA,TGCAGTGCTAGCCCCGGGACAGGGGAACAAGAGACCCAGTACTTC,CSASPGTGEQETQYF
TRBJ2-3,TRBV6-2/TRBV6-3,NA,NA,TGTGCCAGCAGCCAGACAGATACGCAGTATTTT,CASSQTDTQYF
TRBJ1-2,TRBV6-1,NA,few,TGTGCCAGCATCGGGCAGAACTATGGCTACACCTTC,CASIGQNYGYTF
TRBJ1-6,TRBV6-1,NA,medium-sized,TGTGCCAGCAGTGGGCAGGATGTTTCACCCCTCCACTTT,CASSGQDVSPLHF
TRBJ2-2,TRBV4-1,TRBD2,NA,TGCGCCAGCAGCCCGGGACTAGCGGGGGGGCCCCGGGAGCTGTTTTTT,CASSPGLAGGPRELFF
TRBJ2-7,TRBV6-5,NA,NA,TGTGCCAGCAGTTACTACAGGGACTACGAGCAGTACTTC,CASSYYRDYEQYF
TRBJ2-1,TRBV6-2/TRBV6-3,TRBD2,few,TGTGCCAGCAGTTACGTGGCTAGCGGGATTGGCGATGAGCAGTTCTTC,CASSYVASGIGDEQFF
TRBJ2-7,TRBV7-9,NA,NA,TGTGCCAGCAGCTTAGAAAGAGGTGGGGGAACCTACGAGCAGTACTTC,CASSLERGGGTYEQYF
TRBJ1-1,TRBV10-3,NA,NA,TGTGCCATCAGTGAGTCGTCAGGGGTAGACACTGAAGCTTTCTTT,CAISESSGVDTEAFF
TRBJ2-7,TRBV19,NA,few,TGTGCCAGTAGTCCTGGCGCTAGCGCCTACTACGAGCAGTACTTC,CASSPGASAYYEQYF
TRBJ2-3,TRBV20-1,TRBD1,NA,TGCAGTGCTGCACCGGGACAGCTCTTTTCAGATACGCAGTATTTT,CSAAPGQLFSDTQYF
TRBJ2-7,TRBV2,TRBD1,large,TGTGCCAGCACTAAGGACAGGGGCCGATCCTACGAGCAGTACTTC,CASTKDRGRSYEQYF
TRBJ1-5,TRBV19,NA,NA,TGTGCCAGTAGTATCAGAGATAGCAATCAGCCCCAGCATTTT,CASSIRDSNQPQHF
TRBJ1-1,TRBV18,NA,NA,TGTGCCAGCTCACCACTGCGACTGATGAACACTGAAGCTTTCTTT,CASSPLRLMNTEAFF
TRBJ2-3,TRBV20-1,TRBD2,NA,TGCAGTGCTACCGGTAGCGGGCGCTCAGATACGCAGTATTTT,CSATGSGRSDTQYF
TRBJ2-3,TRBV24-1,NA,NA,TGTGCCACCTCACAGGGAGGTATAGATACGCAGTATTTT,CATSQGGIDTQYF
TRBJ1-2,TRBV6-1,TRBD1,few,TGTGCCAGCAGTCGGACAGGGGGTACTGGCTACACCTTC,CASSRTGGTGYTF
TRBJ2-1,TRBV11-1,TRBD2,NA,TGTGCCAGCAGCTTAGCTAGCGGGCATCCTAATGAGCAGTTCTTC,CASSLASGHPNEQFF
TRBJ2-5,TRBV5-1,TRBD2,NA,TGCGCCAGCCATCGACTAGCGGGAGCCAACTTGGAGACCCAGTACTTC,CASHRLAGANLETQYF
TRBJ1-1,TRBV12-3/TRBV12-4,NA,NA,TGTGCCAGCAGTTTATCAGGGGACACTGAAGCTTTCTTT,CASSLSGDTEAFF